This T cell receptor beta chain was retrieved from a study of siplizumab effects on memory and regulatory T cells. Method: immunoSEQ multiplex PCR; TCRdb's copy keeps in-frame clones and lacks some. The sample yields about 100,000 clones, 91% seen once. Germline V lookup: CDR1 SGHTA, CDR2 FQGNSA. V was shortened by 3 bases and J by 4 bases, with 4 bases between the two germline ends. The CDR3 has 12 amino acids. A remark on this clone: Its matching antigen is unknown.

Study-level points and caveats: Suppressive function of proliferating Tregs from siplizumab cultures was not confirmed. In unstimulated cells, naive T cells appeared more diverse than memory T cells and seemed major alloresponse contributors. Just a small share of alloreactive clones was traced back to unstimulated subsets. Proliferating clones, CD4+ or CD8+, lacked an assignable naive or memory phenotype in roughly 75-95% of cases.

The TCR comes from a human donor in good health. Some clones in this sample may be carry-over from other donors' samples. What was sequenced was CD4+ T cells sorted from blood. The chain carries TRBV7-2 and TRBJ1-5; the D is unclear. The CDR3 region has the DNA TGTGCCAGCAGCTTTGTTAATCAGCCCCAGCATTTT. Translating it yields CASSFVNQPQHF.